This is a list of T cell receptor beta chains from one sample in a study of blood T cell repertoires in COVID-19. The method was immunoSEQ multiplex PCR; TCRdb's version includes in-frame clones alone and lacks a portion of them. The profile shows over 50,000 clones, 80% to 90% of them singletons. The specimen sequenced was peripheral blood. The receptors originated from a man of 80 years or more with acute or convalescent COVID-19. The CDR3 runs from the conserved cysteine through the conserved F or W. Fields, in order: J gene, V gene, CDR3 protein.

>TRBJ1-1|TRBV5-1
CASSSSGTGLRTEAFF
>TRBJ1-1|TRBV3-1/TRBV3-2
CASSYRGAEAFF
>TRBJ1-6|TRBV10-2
CASSLNSPLHF
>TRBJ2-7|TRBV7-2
CASSLAPFSGGAAEQYF
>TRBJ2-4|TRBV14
CASSQDLAKNIQYF
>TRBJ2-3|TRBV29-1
CSVEVGGAATDTQYF
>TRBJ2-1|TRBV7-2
CASTSQGFSGGEVNEQFF
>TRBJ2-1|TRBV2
CASSHTASRWFF
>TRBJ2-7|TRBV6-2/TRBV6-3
CASSTLGTSGASYEQYF
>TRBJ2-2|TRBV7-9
CASRGRDFGELFF
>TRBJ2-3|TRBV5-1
CASSFRVGGIPDTQYF
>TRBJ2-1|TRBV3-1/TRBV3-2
CASSPYGRGGLSEQFF
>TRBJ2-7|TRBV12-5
CASGLGQGVNEQYF
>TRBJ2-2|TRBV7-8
CASSPYRVRVDTGELFF
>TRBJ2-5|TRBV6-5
CASSPQETQYF
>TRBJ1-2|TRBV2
CASRQGAIDYGYTF
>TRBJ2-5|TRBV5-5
CASTLAGQETQYF
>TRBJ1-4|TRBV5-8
CASSPGEPDNEKLFF
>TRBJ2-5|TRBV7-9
CASSSPAGGKETQYF
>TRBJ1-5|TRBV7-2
CASSLGTGYQPQHF
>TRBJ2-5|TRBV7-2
CASSLAVQLPLETQYF
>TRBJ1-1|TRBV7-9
CASSLGLPTGEAFF
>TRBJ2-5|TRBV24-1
CATSGGGGETQYF
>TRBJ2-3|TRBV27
CASSFRGTTDTQYF
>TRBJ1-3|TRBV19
CASTRDSVSGNTIYF
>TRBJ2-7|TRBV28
CASSRPGLSSYEQYF
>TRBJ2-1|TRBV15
CATSRDGGTGGRYNEQFF
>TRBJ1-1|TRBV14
CASSQDARRLGIKGQTNTEAFF
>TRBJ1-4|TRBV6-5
CASSSTPGGRSEKLFF
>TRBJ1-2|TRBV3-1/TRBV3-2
CASSPERASYGYTF
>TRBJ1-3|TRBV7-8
CASSRQVPGNTIYF
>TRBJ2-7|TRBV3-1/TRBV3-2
CASSQVREQYF
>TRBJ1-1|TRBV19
CASRTLGENTEAFF
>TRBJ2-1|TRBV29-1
CSVEDHAPHLKEQFF
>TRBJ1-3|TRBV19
CASSLTVLSGNTIYF
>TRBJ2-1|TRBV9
CASSVDPPSGAKSEQFF
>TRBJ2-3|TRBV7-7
CASSPGLGGTDTQYF
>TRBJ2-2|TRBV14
CASSQVQGVGELFF
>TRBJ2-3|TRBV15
CATSFSTGVEDTQYF
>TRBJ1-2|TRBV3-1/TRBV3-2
CASSKLSAGFYGYTF
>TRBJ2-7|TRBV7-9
CASSLVLGGSSYEQYF
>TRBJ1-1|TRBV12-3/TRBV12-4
CASSLVTIEAFF
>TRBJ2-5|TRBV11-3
CASSRTGGVWETQYF
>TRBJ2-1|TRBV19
CASSLDRSSYNEQFF
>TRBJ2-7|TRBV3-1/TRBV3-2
CASSQDASGWEQYF
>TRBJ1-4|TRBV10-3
CASAAGGLGKLFF